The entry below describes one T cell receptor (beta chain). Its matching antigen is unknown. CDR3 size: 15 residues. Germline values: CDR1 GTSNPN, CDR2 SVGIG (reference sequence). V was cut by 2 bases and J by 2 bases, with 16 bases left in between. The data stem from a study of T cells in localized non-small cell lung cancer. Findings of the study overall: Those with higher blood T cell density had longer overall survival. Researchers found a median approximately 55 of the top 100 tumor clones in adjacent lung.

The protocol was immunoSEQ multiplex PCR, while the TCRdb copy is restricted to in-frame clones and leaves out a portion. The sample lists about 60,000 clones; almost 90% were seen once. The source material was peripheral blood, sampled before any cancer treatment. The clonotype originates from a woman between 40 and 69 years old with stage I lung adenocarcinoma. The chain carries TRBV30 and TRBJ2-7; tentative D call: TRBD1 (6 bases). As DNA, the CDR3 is TGTGCCTGGAGTCGGGGCGGACAGCCGCCCTACGAGCAGTACTTC. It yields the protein CAWSRGGQPPYEQYF.